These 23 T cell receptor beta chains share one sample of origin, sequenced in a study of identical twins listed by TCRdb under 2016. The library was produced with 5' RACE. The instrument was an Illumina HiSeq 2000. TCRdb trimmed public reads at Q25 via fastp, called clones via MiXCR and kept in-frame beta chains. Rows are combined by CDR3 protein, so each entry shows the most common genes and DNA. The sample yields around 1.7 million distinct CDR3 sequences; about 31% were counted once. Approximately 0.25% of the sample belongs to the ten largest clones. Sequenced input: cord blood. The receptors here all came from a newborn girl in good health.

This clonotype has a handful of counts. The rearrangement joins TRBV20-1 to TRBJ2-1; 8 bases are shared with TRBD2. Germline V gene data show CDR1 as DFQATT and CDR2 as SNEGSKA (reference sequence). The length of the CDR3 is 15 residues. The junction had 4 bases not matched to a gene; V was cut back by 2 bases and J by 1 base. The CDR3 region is CSARPSGGSYNEQFF. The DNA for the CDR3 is TGCAGTGCTAGACCGAGCGGGGGATCCTACAATGAGCAGTTCTTC.

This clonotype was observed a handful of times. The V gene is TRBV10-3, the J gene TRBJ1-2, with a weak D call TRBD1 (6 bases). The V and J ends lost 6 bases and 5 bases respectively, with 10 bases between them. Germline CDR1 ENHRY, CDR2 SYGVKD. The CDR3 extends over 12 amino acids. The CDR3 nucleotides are TGTGCCATCAGCCCAACAGGGTATGGCTACACCTTC. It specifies CAISPTGYGYTF.

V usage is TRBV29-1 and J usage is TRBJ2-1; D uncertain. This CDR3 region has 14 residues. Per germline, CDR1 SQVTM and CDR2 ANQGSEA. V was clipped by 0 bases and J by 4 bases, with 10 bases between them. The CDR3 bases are TGCAGCGTTGAAGATCTCCGTACGTACAATGAGCAGTTCTTC. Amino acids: CSVEDLRTYNEQFF.

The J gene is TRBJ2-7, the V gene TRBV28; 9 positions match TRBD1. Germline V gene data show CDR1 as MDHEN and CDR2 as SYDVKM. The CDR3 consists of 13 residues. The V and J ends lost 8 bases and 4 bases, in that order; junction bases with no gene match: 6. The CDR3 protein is CASHRGRVYEQYF. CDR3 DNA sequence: TGTGCCAGCCACAGGGGGCGCGTGTACGAGCAGTACTTC.

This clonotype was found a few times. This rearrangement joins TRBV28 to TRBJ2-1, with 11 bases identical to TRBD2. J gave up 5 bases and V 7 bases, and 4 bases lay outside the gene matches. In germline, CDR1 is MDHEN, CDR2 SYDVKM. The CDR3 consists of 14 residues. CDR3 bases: TGTGCCAGCACTAGCGGGAGGCTCAACAATGAGCAGTTCTTC. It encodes CASTSGRLNNEQFF.

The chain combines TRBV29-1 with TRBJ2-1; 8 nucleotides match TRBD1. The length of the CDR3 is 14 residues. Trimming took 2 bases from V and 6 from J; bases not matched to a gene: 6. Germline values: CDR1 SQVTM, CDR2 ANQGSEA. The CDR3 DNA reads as TGCAGCGTTGAACAATTGGGACAGGTCAATGAGCAGTTCTTC. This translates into CSVEQLGQVNEQFF.

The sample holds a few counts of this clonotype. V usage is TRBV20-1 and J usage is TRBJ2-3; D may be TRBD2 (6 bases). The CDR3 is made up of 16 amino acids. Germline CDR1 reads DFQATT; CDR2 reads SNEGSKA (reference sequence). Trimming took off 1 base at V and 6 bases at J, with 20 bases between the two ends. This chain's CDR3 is CSARAATRETHDTQYF. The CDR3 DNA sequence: TGCAGTGCTAGAGCCGCGACTAGAGAGACACACGATACGCAGTATTTT.

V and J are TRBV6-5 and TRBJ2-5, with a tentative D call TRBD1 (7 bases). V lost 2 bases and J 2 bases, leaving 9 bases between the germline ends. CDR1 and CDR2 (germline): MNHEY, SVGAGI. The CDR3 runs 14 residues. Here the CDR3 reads CASSYAGQQETQYF. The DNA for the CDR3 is TGTGCCAGCAGTTACGCGGGACAGCAAGAGACCCAGTACTTC.

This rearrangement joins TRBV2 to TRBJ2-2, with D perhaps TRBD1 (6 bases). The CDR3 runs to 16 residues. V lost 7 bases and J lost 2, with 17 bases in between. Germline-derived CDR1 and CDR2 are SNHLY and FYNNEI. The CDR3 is CASTVQGAVNTGELFF. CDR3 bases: TGTGCCAGCACTGTACAGGGAGCCGTAAACACCGGGGAGCTGTTTTTT. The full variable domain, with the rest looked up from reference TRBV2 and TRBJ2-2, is EPEVTQTPSHQVTQMGQEVILRCVPISNHLYFYWYRQILGQKVEFLVSFYNNEISEKSEIFDDQFSVERPDGSNFTLKIRSTKLEDSAMYFCASTVQGAVNTGELFFGEGSRLTVL.

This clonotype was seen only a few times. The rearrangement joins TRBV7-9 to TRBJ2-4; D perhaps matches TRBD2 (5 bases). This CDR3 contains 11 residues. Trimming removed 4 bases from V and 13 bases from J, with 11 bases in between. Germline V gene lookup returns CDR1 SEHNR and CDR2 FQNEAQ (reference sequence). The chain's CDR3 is CASSWRWEQYF. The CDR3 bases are TGTGCCAGCAGCTGGAGATGGGAGCAGTACTTC.

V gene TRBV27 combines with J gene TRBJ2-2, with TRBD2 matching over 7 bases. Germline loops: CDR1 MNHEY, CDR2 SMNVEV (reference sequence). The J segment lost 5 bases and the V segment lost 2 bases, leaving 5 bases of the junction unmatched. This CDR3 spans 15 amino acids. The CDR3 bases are TGTGCCAGCAGTTTAGAGGTGGGGGGGACCGGGGAGCTGTTTTTT. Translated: CASSLEVGGTGELFF.

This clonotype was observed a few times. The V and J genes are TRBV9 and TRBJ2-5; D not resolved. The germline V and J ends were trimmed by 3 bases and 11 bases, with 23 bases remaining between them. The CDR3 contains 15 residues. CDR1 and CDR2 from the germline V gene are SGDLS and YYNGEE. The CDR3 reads CASSEGLSPYNEQYF. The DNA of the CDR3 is TGTGCCAGCAGCGAGGGCCTTTCGCCTTACAATGAGCAGTACTTC.

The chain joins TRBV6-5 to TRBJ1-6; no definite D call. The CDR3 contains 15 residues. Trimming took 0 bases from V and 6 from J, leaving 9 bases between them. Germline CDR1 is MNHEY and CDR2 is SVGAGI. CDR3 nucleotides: TGTGCCAGCAGTTACTCGAGGAACCTTAATTCACCCCTCCACTTT. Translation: CASSYSRNLNSPLHF.

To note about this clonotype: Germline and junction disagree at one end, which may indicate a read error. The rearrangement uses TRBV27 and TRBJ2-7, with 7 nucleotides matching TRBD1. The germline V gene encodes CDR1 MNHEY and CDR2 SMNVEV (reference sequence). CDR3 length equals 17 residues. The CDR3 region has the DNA TGTGCCTGCAGCCCAGGGGGATACTTCGAACGGTACTACGAGCAGTACTTC. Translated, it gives CACSPGGYFERYYEQYF.

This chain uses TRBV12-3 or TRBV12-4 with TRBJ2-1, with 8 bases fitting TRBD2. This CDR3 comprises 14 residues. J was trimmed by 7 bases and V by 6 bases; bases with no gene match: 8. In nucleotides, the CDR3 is TGTGCCAGCAGATCGGGGGGGCCGGGGAATGAGCAGTTCTTC. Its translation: CASRSGGPGNEQFF.

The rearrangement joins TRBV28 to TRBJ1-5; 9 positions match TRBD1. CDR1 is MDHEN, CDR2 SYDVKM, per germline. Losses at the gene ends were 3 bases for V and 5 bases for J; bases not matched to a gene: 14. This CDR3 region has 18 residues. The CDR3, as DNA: TGTGCCAGCAGTTTGGTTCGCCGATCTGACAGGGGGGATCAGCCCCAGCATTTT. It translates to CASSLVRRSDRGDQPQHF.

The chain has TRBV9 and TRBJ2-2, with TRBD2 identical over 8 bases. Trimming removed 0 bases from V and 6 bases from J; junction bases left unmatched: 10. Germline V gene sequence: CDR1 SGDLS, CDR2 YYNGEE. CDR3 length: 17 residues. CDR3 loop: CASSVAVYGGAPGELFF. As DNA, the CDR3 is TGTGCCAGCAGCGTAGCTGTTTACGGGGGGGCCCCCGGGGAGCTGTTTTTT.

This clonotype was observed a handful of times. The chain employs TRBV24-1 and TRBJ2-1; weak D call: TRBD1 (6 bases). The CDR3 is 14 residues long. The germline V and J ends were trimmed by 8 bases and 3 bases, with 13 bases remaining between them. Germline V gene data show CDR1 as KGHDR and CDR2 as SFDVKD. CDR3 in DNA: TGTGCCACCAAGGCAGGGGAGATCTACAATGAGCAGTTCTTC. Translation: CATKAGEIYNEQFF.

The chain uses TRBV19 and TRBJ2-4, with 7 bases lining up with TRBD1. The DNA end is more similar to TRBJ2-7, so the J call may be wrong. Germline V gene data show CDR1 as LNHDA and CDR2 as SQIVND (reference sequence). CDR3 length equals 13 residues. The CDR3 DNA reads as TGTGCCAGTAAAAGTTCCGGGACAGCCGAGCAGTACTTC. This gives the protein CASKSSGTAEQYF.

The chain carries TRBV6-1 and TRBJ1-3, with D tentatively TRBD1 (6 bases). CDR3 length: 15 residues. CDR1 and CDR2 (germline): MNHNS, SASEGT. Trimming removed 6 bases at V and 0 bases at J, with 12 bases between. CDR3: CASRYRDNSGNTIYF. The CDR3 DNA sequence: TGTGCCAGCAGGTACCGGGACAACTCTGGAAACACCATATATTTT.

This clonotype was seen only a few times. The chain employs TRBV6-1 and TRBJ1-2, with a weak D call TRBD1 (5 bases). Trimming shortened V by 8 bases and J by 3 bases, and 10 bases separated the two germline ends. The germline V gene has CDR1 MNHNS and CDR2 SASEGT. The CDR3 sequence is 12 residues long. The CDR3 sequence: CASFREDYGYTF. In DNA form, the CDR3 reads TGTGCCAGCTTCAGGGAAGACTATGGCTACACCTTC.

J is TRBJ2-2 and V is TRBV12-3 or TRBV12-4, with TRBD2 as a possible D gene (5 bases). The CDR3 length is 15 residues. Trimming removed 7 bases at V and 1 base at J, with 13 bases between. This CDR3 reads CASTTLDENTGELFF. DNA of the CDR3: TGTGCCAGCACCACACTAGACGAGAACACCGGGGAGCTGTTTTTT.

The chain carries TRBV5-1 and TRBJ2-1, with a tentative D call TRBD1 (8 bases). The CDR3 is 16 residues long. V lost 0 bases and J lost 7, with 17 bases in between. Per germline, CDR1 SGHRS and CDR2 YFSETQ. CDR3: CASSLDGQGGRNEQFF. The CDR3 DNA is TGCGCCAGCAGCTTGGATGGACAGGGAGGGAGAAATGAGCAGTTCTTC.